A single sample gave rise to the 26 T cell receptor beta chains below, sequenced in a study of T cell responses to AZD1222 COVID-19 vaccine. The repertoire was sequenced with immunoSEQ multiplex PCR; TCRdb's copy has only in-frame clones and lacks some. The repertoire holds roughly 140,000 clones, under 95% seen once, with approximately 5.2% in the top ten. The sample consisted of peripheral blood, taken on day 0 of AZD1222 vaccination. The receptor set was obtained from an adult in good health.

V is TRBV5-1 and J is TRBJ1-4; D might be TRBD1 (5 bases). Germline V lookup: CDR1 SGHRS, CDR2 YFSETQ. CDR3 length: 15 amino acids. V was pared by 1 base and J by 6 bases, with 13 bases between. CDR3 DNA sequence: TGCGCCAGCAGCTTGCTCTGGGACCCAGATGAAAAACTGTTTTTT. Translating it yields CASSLLWDPDEKLFF.

The chain couples TRBV7-3 to TRBJ2-2, with 7 bases identical to TRBD1. In germline, CDR1 is SGHTA, CDR2 FQGTGA. This CDR3 contains 16 residues. Losses at the gene ends were 5 bases for V and 2 bases for J; bases not matched to a gene: 8. CDR3 sequence: CASSISGTVNTGELFF. Here the CDR3 DNA reads TGTGCCAGCAGCATTTCCGGGACAGTCAACACCGGGGAGCTGTTTTTT.

V and J are TRBV11-2 and TRBJ1-2; D not resolved. With 3 bases removed from V and 0 bases from J, the gap between germline ends came to 8 bases. The germline V gene has CDR1 SGHAT and CDR2 FQNNGV. The CDR3 runs 14 residues. CDR3 DNA sequence: TGTGCCAGCAGCTTTTCCCCTTCTAACTATGGCTACACCTTC. This translates into CASSFSPSNYGYTF.

The CDR3: CASSEPGLGDTIYF. The CDR3 DNA sequence: TGTGCCAGCAGTGAACCAGGGCTCGGGGACACCATATATTTT. This rearrangement joins TRBV6-1 to TRBJ1-3; D perhaps matches TRBD1 (5 bases). The germline V gene encodes CDR1 MNHNS and CDR2 SASEGT. Trimming took 2 bases from V and 8 from J, leaving 13 bases between them. The CDR3 contains 14 residues.

The gene calls are TRBV5-1 and TRBJ2-7; 7 bases are a match to TRBD1. J was trimmed by 5 bases and V by 7 bases; bases with no gene match: 6. Germline CDR1 and CDR2: SGHRS and YFSETQ. The CDR3 has 12 amino acids. The CDR3 DNA reads as TGCGCCAGCCGGGACAGCCACCACGAGCAGTACTTC. Protein product: CASRDSHHEQYF. The variable domain in full, completed from reference TRBV5-1 and TRBJ2-7, reads KAGVTQTPRYLIKTRGQQVTLSCSPISGHRSVSWYQQTPGQGLQFLFEYFSETQRNKGNFPGRFSGRQFSNSRSEMNVSTLELGDSALYLCASRDSHHEQYFGPGTRLTVT.

This chain joins TRBV29-1 and TRBJ1-2; TRBD1 is a possible D gene (6 bases). This CDR3 comprises 14 residues. Germline V lookup: CDR1 SQVTM, CDR2 ANQGSEA. Trimming shortened V by 7 bases and J by 2 bases, and 17 bases separated the two germline ends. As DNA, the CDR3 is TGCAGCGCCGAGAGGGGGGTTGAGAACTATGGCTACACCTTC. Amino acids: CSAERGVENYGYTF.

The sample holds a few counts of this clone. The chain couples TRBV5-1 to TRBJ2-5; D is possibly TRBD1 (6 bases). CDR3 length: 14 amino acids. Germline CDR1 and CDR2: SGHRS and YFSETQ. The V gene lost 8 bases and the J gene lost 2 bases, with 16 bases spanning the gap. The CDR3 DNA reads as TGCGCCAGTAAGGTCGGACAGACGCAAGAGACCCAGTACTTC. Translated, it gives CASKVGQTQETQYF.

This clone was recorded once. The chain has TRBV6-1 and TRBJ1-2; D unresolved. Trimming pared 3 bases from V and 6 bases from J, leaving 17 bases between. Germline V gene sequence: CDR1 MNHNS, CDR2 SASEGT. CDR3 length: 15 amino acids. The CDR3 coding sequence is TGTGCCAGCAGTGACCCGGGCTGGCTAATCCATGGCTACACCTTC. Translated, it gives CASSDPGWLIHGYTF.

The rearrangement links TRBV19 to TRBJ2-2, with 9 nucleotides matching TRBD1. V shed 8 bases and J 0 bases; nucleotides not matched to a gene: 10. CDR3 size: 17 residues. Germline V gene sequence: CDR1 LNHDA, CDR2 SQIVND (reference sequence). The CDR3 DNA sequence: TGTGCCAGTTCCGGGACAGGGTATACCGCGAACACCGGGGAGCTGTTTTTT. Translation gives CASSGTGYTANTGELFF.

In its sample, this clone was seen once. The genes are TRBV29-1 and TRBJ1-3; D may be TRBD1 (5 bases). Trimming took off 6 bases at V and 3 bases at J, with 9 bases between the two ends. CDR1 and CDR2 from the germline V gene are SQVTM and ANQGSEA. The CDR3 contains 12 residues. CDR3 in DNA: TGCAGCGTCAGGACATATGGAAACACCATATATTTT. Encoded protein: CSVRTYGNTIYF.

This rearrangement joins TRBV5-8 to TRBJ1-5; possible D gene TRBD1, 5 bases. Germline loops: CDR1 SGHTS, CDR2 YDEGEE. V was pared by 3 bases and J by 9 bases, with 16 bases between. The CDR3 contains 14 residues. The DNA for the CDR3 is TGTGCCAGCAGCTCACCGGGACCGGGTCGGCCCCAGCATTTT. As protein: CASSSPGPGRPQHF.

V usage is TRBV9 and J usage is TRBJ2-3; TRBD2 might be the D (5 bases). The CDR3 is made up of 11 amino acids. Trimming removed 3 bases at V and 8 bases at J, with 7 bases between. From germline, CDR1 is SGDLS and CDR2 YYNGEE. The DNA for the CDR3 is TGTGCCAGCAGCGCCGAGGGTACGCAGTATTTT. It encodes CASSAEGTQYF.

The chain is built from TRBV24-1 and TRBJ1-5, with a weak D call TRBD1 (5 bases). The CDR3 extends over 13 amino acids. CDR1 and CDR2 (germline): KGHDR, SFDVKD. With 4 bases removed from V and 4 bases from J, the gap between germline ends came to 7 bases. The CDR3 reads CATSESGNQPQHF. In DNA, the CDR3 is TGTGCCACCAGTGAATCAGGGAATCAGCCCCAGCATTTT.

This clone was seen a single time. The chain carries TRBV11-3 and TRBJ2-7; no reliable D call. Germline CDR1 and CDR2: SGHNT and YENEEA. The CDR3 contains 12 residues. V lost 5 bases, J lost 6 bases, and 11 bases lay in between. The CDR3 DNA reads as TGTGCCAGCAGCCGCGGCGGTGGCGAGCAGTACTTC. It codes for CASSRGGGEQYF.

The rearrangement uses TRBV19 and TRBJ2-7; D is undetermined. V was clipped by 4 bases and J by 3 bases, with 4 bases between them. Germline lookup yields CDR1 LNHDA and CDR2 SQIVND (reference sequence). The CDR3 consists of 11 residues. As DNA, the CDR3 is TGTGCCAGTAGTAGAGGCTACGAGCAGTACTTC. It is translated as CASSRGYEQYF.

This chain links TRBV27 with TRBJ1-1; TRBD1 matches 10 bases. The CDR3 extends over 14 amino acids. The V gene's germline CDR1 is MNHEY and CDR2 SMNVEV (reference sequence). V lost 6 bases to trimming and J lost 5 bases; unmatched junction nucleotides: 6. Written as DNA, the CDR3 is TGTGCCAGCAGGTGGACAGGGGGGTTGACTGAAGCTTTCTTT. Its translation: CASRWTGGLTEAFF.

The chain employs TRBV5-4 and TRBJ1-2; D perhaps matches TRBD1 (5 bases). CDR1 is SGHNT and CDR2 is YYREEE in the germline V gene (reference sequence). The V gene lost 4 bases and the J gene lost 3 bases, with 10 bases spanning the gap. The length of the CDR3 is 13 residues. CDR3 DNA sequence: TGTGCCAGCAGCCCAAGGGGATACTATGGCTACACCTTC. Its translation is CASSPRGYYGYTF.

This sequence joins TRBV9 and TRBJ1-5; D is possibly TRBD1 (5 bases). The germline V and J ends were trimmed by 0 bases and 7 bases, with 14 bases remaining between them. Germline loops: CDR1 SGDLS, CDR2 YYNGEE. The CDR3 consists of 15 residues. CDR3 in amino acids: CASSVEGSKAQPQHF. CDR3 bases: TGTGCCAGCAGCGTAGAGGGGAGCAAAGCCCAGCCCCAGCATTTT.

J is TRBJ2-1 and V is TRBV7-9, with TRBD1 identical over 10 bases. Germline values: CDR1 SEHNR, CDR2 FQNEAQ (reference sequence). V was clipped by 0 bases and J by 2 bases; unmatched bases: 7. The CDR3 sequence is 18 residues long. CDR3 DNA: TGTGCCAGCAGCTTAGCTGGGACAGGGGAGGGTCCCTACAATGAGCAGTTCTTC. This encodes CASSLAGTGEGPYNEQFF.

The V and J genes are TRBV3-1 (or the pseudogene TRBV3-2) and TRBJ2-1; possibly TRBD2 for D (6 bases). The ends were cut back, 7 bases at V and 3 bases at J, with 13 bases in the middle. The CDR3 has 14 amino acids. The germline V gene encodes CDR1 LGHDT and CDR2 YNNKEL (reference sequence). Here the CDR3 reads CASNRRGDYNEQFF. In DNA, the CDR3 is TGTGCCAGCAACCGGAGGGGAGACTACAATGAGCAGTTCTTC.

The chain links TRBV28 to TRBJ2-4; no clear D. V dropped 10 bases and J dropped 9 bases, with 16 bases sitting between them. Germline CDR1 reads MDHEN; CDR2 reads SYDVKM. CDR3 length: 12 amino acids. This chain's CDR3 is CATSNVPGIQYF. CDR3 sequence (DNA): TGTGCCACCAGCAACGTACCGGGCATTCAGTACTTC.

The V call is TRBV27, the J call TRBJ1-1; tentatively, D is TRBD1 (6 bases). The CDR3 spans 12 residues. Germline V CDR1 and CDR2: MNHEY, SMNVEV (reference sequence). The V and J ends lost 5 bases and 5 bases respectively, with 9 bases between them. CDR3: CASSTGFTEAFF. In DNA form, the CDR3 reads TGTGCCAGCAGTACAGGGTTTACTGAAGCTTTCTTT.

The chain uses TRBV14 and TRBJ2-5; D perhaps matches TRBD2 (6 bases). Per the germline V gene, CDR1 is SGHDN and CDR2 is FVKESK. The CDR3 loop spans 17 amino acids. V lost 0 bases and J 5 bases, leaving 19 bases between the germline ends. The CDR3 nucleotides read TGTGCCAGCAGCCAAGATACATGGGCTCTGGCGGGGGAGACCCAGTACTTC. Its protein product is CASSQDTWALAGETQYF.

The rearrangement joins TRBV11-3 to TRBJ2-1; possible D gene TRBD2, 6 bases. The CDR3 length is 12 residues. Germline V gene data show CDR1 as SGHNT and CDR2 as YENEEA. Trimming stripped 3 bases from V and 11 bases from J, with 11 bases between. CDR3 sequence: CASSFSGSQQFF. Written as DNA, the CDR3 is TGTGCCAGCAGCTTTAGCGGATCGCAGCAGTTCTTC.

The rearrangement uses TRBV5-4 and TRBJ1-4; unclear D gene. V shed 0 bases and J shed 8 bases, with 8 bases lying between them. The CDR3 has 13 amino acids. Germline V gives CDR1 SGHNT, CDR2 YYREEE (reference sequence). The CDR3 protein is CASSLDLGEKLFF. DNA for the CDR3: TGTGCCAGCAGCTTGGACTTAGGGGAAAAACTGTTTTTT.

The genes are TRBV7-2 and TRBJ1-1, with D perhaps matching TRBD1 (5 bases). V was cut by 3 bases and J by 1 base, with 12 bases left in between. In germline, CDR1 is SGHTA, CDR2 FQGNSA. CDR3 length equals 15 residues. The CDR3 nucleotides read TGTGCCAGCAGCTTGTGGACAACCGCGAACACTGAAGCTTTCTTT. Its protein is CASSLWTTANTEAFF.